This section outlines one TCR beta chain sequence together with its context. The antigen is undetermined. At one end the junction does not follow the germline gene, possibly because of a read error. RNA transcripts were the source from which TCR beta CDR3 regions were amplified. In the first round, RT-PCR was carried out with HTBI primers, and a multiplex PCR formed the second round. TCRdb processed the multiplex PCR reads anew with MiXCR; each CDR3 protein has one entry. Among 650,000 to 800,000 distinct CDR3 sequences listed, approximately 39% were seen once. The sample comes from a study of Graves' ophthalmopathy and Graves' hyperthyroidism. The CDR3 is 13 residues long. In germline, CDR1 is SGHTA, CDR2 FQGNSA. General study findings and limits: The model achieved about 70% sensitivity and roughly 72% specificity for ophthalmopathy progression.

Orbital computed tomography, thyroid ultrasound, TRAb, serum thyroxine and clinical symptoms formed the basis of diagnosis. The sequenced material came from peripheral blood. This sequence was found in an adult man with Graves' ophthalmopathy. The genes are TRBV7-2 and TRBJ2-5; D gene ambiguous. The chain's CDR3 is CASSLAGQVTQYF. The CDR3 DNA follows: TGTGCCAGCAGCTTAGCCGGGCAAGTGACCCAGTACTTC. The full variable domain, its missing parts supplied by reference TRBV7-2 and TRBJ2-5, is GAGVSQSPSNKVTEKGKDVELRCDPISGHTALYWYRQSLGQGLEFLIYFQGNSAPDKSGLPSDRFSAERTGGSVSTLTIQRTQQEDSAVYLCASSLAGQVTQYFGPGTRLLVL.